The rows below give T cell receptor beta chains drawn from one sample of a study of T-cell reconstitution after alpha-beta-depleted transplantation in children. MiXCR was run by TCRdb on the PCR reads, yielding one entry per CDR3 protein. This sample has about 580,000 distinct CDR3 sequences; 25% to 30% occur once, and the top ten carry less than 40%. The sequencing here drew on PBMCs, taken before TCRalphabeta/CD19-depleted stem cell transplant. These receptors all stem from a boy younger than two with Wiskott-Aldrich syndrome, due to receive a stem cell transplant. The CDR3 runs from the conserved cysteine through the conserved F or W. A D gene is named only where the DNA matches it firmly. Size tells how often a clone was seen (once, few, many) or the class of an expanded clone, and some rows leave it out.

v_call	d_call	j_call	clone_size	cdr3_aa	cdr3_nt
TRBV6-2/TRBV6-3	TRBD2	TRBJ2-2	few	CASSSETSGDTGELFF	TGTGCCAGCAGTTCCGAGACTAGCGGGGACACCGGGGAGCTGTTTTTT
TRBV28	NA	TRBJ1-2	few	CATLGGNGYTF	TGTGCCACCCTAGGAGGTAATGGCTACACCTTC
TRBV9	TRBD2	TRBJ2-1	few	CASSVDWTEGLAGVSYNEQFF	TGTGCCAGCAGCGTAGATTGGACAGAAGGACTAGCGGGAGTCTCCTACAATGAGCAGTTCTTC
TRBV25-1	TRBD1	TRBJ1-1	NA	CASSELPGQGAGEAFF	TGTGCCAGCAGTGAATTACCGGGACAGGGGGCAGGTGAAGCTTTCTTT
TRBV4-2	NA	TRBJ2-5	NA	CASSPWGPQETQYF	TGTGCCAGCAGCCCCTGGGGGCCCCAAGAGACCCAGTACTTC
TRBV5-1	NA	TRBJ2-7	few	CASSLGLVTYEQYF	TGCGCCAGCAGCTTGGGACTAGTCACCTACGAGCAGTACTTC
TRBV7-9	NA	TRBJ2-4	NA	CASSPLGPAAKNIQYF	TGTGCCAGCAGCCCACTGGGGCCTGCGGCCAAAAACATTCAGTACTTC
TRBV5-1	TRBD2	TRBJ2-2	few	CVSRLTSGSETGELFF	TGCGTCAGCAGGCTAACTAGCGGGAGCGAAACCGGGGAGCTGTTTTTT
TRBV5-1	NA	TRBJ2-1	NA	CASSPSLGTYNEQFF	TGCGCCAGCAGCCCATCTCTCGGGACTTACAATGAGCAGTTCTTC
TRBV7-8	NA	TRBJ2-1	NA	CASSPSDYNEQFF	TGTGCCAGCAGCCCCTCCGACTACAATGAGCAGTTCTTC
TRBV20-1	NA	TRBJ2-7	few	CSAIWAQRANEQYF	TGCAGTGCTATCTGGGCTCAAAGGGCGAACGAGCAGTACTTC
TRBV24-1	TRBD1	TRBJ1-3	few	CATKRQGVHTIYF	TGTGCCACCAAACGACAGGGGGTTCACACCATATATTTT
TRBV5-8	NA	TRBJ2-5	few	CASSLAGLPETQYF	TGTGCCAGCAGCTTGGCGGGGCTTCCAGAGACCCAGTACTTC
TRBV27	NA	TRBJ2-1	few	CASSFGGEVYNEQFF	TGTGCCAGCAGTTTTGGGGGAGAGGTGTACAATGAGCAGTTCTTC
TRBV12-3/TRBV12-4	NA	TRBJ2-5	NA	CASSLRAEETQYF	TGTGCCAGCAGTTTAAGGGCGGAAGAGACCCAGTACTTC
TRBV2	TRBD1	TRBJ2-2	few	CASREDRGLSGELFF	TGTGCCAGCAGAGAGGACAGGGGGCTGTCCGGGGAGCTGTTTTTT
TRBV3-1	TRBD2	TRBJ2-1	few	CASSRTSGNPYNEQFF	TGTGCCAGCAGCCGGACTAGCGGGAACCCCTACAATGAGCAGTTCTTC
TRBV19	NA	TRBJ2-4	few	CACSENQAKNIQYF	TGTGCCTGCTCAGAAAATCAGGCCAAAAACATTCAGTACTTC
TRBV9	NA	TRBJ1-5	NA	CASSVDGANQPQHF	TGTGCCAGCAGCGTTGACGGGGCTAATCAGCCCCAGCATTTT
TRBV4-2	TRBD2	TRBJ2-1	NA	CASSQGPGLAGGWAYNEQFF	TGTGCCAGCAGCCAAGGTCCGGGACTAGCGGGGGGATGGGCTTACAATGAGCAGTTCTTC
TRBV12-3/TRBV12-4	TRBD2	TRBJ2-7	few	CASSSLAGVHEQYF	TGTGCCAGCAGTTCACTAGCGGGAGTCCACGAGCAGTACTTC
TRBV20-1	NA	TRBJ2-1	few	CSAPGTHYNEQFF	TGCAGTGCTCCCGGGACTCACTACAATGAGCAGTTCTTC
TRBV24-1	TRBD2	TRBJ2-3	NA	CATSGGSGSWTDTQYF	TGTGCCACCAGTGGGGGAAGCGGGAGTTGGACAGATACGCAGTATTTT
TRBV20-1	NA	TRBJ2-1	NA	CSAVGRTTFNDQFF	TGCAGTGCCGTAGGCAGGACTACGTTCAATGACCAGTTCTTC